This record concerns one TCR beta chain sequence. Its antigen is as yet unknown. The entry originates in a study of T-cell memory formation after mild COVID-19. The CDR3 has 11 amino acids. Germline lookup yields CDR1 SEHNR and CDR2 FQNEAQ (reference sequence). The germline V and J ends were trimmed by 4 bases and 6 bases, with 6 bases remaining between them. Study outcomes and limitations: Later expanders leaned CD4+, whereas day 15 to 85 contracting clones were balanced CD4/CD8. The study detected some responding clones in pre-infection memory, suggesting cross-reactive memory joined.

TCRdb recomputed calls from the 5' RACE reads with MiXCR, one row per CDR3 protein. Of under 300,000 distinct CDR3 sequences detected, roughly 8.2% appear once; the ten largest clones hold approximately 23%. Sequencing was done on a sample of PBMCs or a T cell subset sorted from them (not recorded which). The sequence derives from a young man who had mild COVID-19 (a few samples of this study predate the infection). Cell type and time point are not known. The gene calls are TRBV7-9 and TRBJ1-2; D remains unclear. As DNA, the CDR3 is TGTGCCAGCAGCTCTGAGAATGGCTACACCTTC. This encodes CASSSENGYTF.